The 14 T cell receptor beta chains presented below share a single source sample, sequenced in a study of identical twins. From the 5' RACE reads, TCRdb called clonotypes with MiXCR, one entry per CDR3 protein. The table shows a few hundred thousand distinct CDR3 sequences, with about 10% occurring only once. Specimen: memory T cells sorted from blood. All receptors derive from a man between 50 and 59 years old in good health.

This clonotype was recorded at least ten times. The chain couples TRBV3-1 to TRBJ2-7, with D perhaps being TRBD1 or TRBD2 (5 bases each). CDR1 is LGHDT, CDR2 YNNKEL, per germline (reference sequence). The CDR3 sequence is 14 residues long. V lost 4 bases and J lost 2, with 12 bases in between. The CDR3 protein is CASSPGTVTYEQYF. The CDR3 bases are TGTGCCAGCAGCCCCGGGACGGTTACCTACGAGCAGTACTTC.

This clonotype was seen only a few times. V is TRBV29-1 and J is TRBJ2-5, with 14 bases aligning to TRBD2. Germline-derived CDR1 and CDR2 are SQVTM and ANQGSEA. The CDR3 extends over 12 amino acids. Germline trimming cut 2 bases from V and 13 bases from J; bases unmatched to any gene: 3. In DNA form, the CDR3 reads TGCAGCGTTGAACAAGGGACTAGCGGGAGGTACTTC. Its protein is CSVEQGTSGRYF.

This clonotype was observed many times. This rearrangement joins TRBV28 to TRBJ1-4; 10 bases are shared with TRBD1. The CDR3 has 14 amino acids. The V gene's germline CDR1 is MDHEN and CDR2 SYDVKM. Trimming at V came to 4 bases and at J to 5 bases, leaving 1 base not matched to a gene. Written as DNA, the CDR3 is TGTGCCAGCAGTTGGGGACAGGGGAATGAAAAACTGTTTTTT. This translates into CASSWGQGNEKLFF.

This clonotype has just a few counts. This chain joins TRBV11-2 and TRBJ2-3; tentatively, D is TRBD2 (5 bases). Germline loops: CDR1 SGHAT, CDR2 FQNNGV. Trimming took off 0 bases at V and 8 bases at J, with 9 bases between the two ends. The CDR3 has 13 amino acids. The DNA of the CDR3 is TGTGCCAGCAGCTTAGATCGTGGAGGTACGCAGTATTTT. It is translated as CASSLDRGGTQYF.

J is TRBJ1-5 and V is TRBV21-1. TRBV21-1 is a pseudogene locus. The length of the CDR3 is 16 residues. The CDR3 DNA reads TGTGCCAGCAGCAAAGCGGGCAGAGGGAGCAATCAGCCCCAGCATTTT. Protein: CASSKAGRGSNQPQHF.

The V gene is TRBV4-2, the J gene TRBJ1-5; D gene uncertain. The CDR3 has 15 amino acids. Trimming took off 0 bases at V and 3 bases at J, with 9 bases between the two ends. Germline CDR1 is LGHNA and CDR2 is YNFKEQ. The CDR3 here is CASSQDHSYNQPQHF. The DNA of the CDR3 is TGTGCCAGCAGCCAAGATCACAGCTACAATCAGCCCCAGCATTTT.

This clonotype showed up many times. This sequence joins TRBV6-2 or TRBV6-3 and TRBJ2-4; no firm D call. The germline gives CDR1 MNHEY, CDR2 SVGEGT. With 5 bases removed from V and 13 bases from J, the gap between germline ends came to 18 bases. The CDR3 runs to 13 residues. CDR3: CASSMVDIFHQYF. The CDR3 coding sequence is TGTGCCAGCAGTATGGTCGACATTTTCCACCAGTACTTC.

This clonotype was seen a few times. CDR3 protein: CASSPDLGIQPQHF. As DNA, the CDR3 is TGTGCCAGCAGTCCCGACCTGGGAATTCAGCCCCAGCATTTT. V is TRBV12-3 or TRBV12-4 and J is TRBJ1-5, with D hard to call. The V end lost 5 bases, the J end lost 6 bases, and 14 bases lay between the germline ends. CDR3 size: 14 residues.

This clonotype has just a few counts. This chain uses TRBV28 with TRBJ2-3, with TRBD2 as a possible D gene (6 bases). The CDR3 loop spans 14 amino acids. Germline V lookup: CDR1 MDHEN, CDR2 SYDVKM. The V end was cut by 5 bases, the J end by 8 bases, with 17 bases between. The CDR3 nucleotides are TGTGCCAGCAGTCCCCGACTAGTTAGAGGTACGCAGTATTTT. Protein product: CASSPRLVRGTQYF.

The chain employs TRBV19 and TRBJ2-7; D ambiguous. Germline V gene lookup returns CDR1 LNHDA and CDR2 SQIVND (reference sequence). V shed 3 bases and J shed 0 bases, with 18 bases lying between them. CDR3 length equals 17 residues. The CDR3 sequence: CASSMRPERVSSYEQYF. Written as DNA, the CDR3 is TGTGCCAGTAGTATGCGTCCGGAAAGGGTGAGCTCCTACGAGCAGTACTTC.

This clonotype was counted at least ten times. The DNA for the CDR3 is TGTGCCAGCAGCTTAGTTCAGGGCTACGAGCAGTACTTC. Protein sequence: CASSLVQGYEQYF. The chain combines TRBV11-2 with TRBJ2-7, with D possibly TRBD1 on 5 matching bases. The CDR3 length is 13 residues. The germline gives CDR1 SGHAT, CDR2 FQNNGV. The germline V and J ends were trimmed by 1 base and 3 bases, with 7 bases remaining between them.

This clonotype was counted a few times. With a much larger clone just one base away, this may be a read error. The chain employs TRBV12-3 or TRBV12-4 and TRBJ2-1; D gene ambiguous. CDR3 size: 11 residues. V was pared by 2 bases and J by 6 bases, with 2 bases between. The CDR3 DNA sequence: TGTGCCAGCAGTTTAATCAATGAGCAGTTCTTC. Amino acid sequence: CASSLINEQFF.

This clonotype was recorded at least ten times. The J gene is TRBJ2-1, the V gene TRBV20-1; D gene ambiguous. In germline, CDR1 is DFQATT, CDR2 SNEGSKA (reference sequence). The CDR3 covers 11 residues. V shed 6 bases and J shed 12 bases, with 15 bases lying between them. Here the CDR3 reads CSAPIYPSQFF. The CDR3 DNA follows: TGCAGTGCGCCCATTTATCCTTCGCAGTTCTTC.

There are a few counts of this clonotype. V is TRBV21-1 and J is TRBJ2-3; the table's D gene call, TRBD2, was not cross checked with the DNA. TRBV21-1 is described as a pseudogene. This CDR3 region has 14 residues. DNA of the CDR3: TGTGCCAGCAGCAACAGGGAGGAGGCAGATACGCAGTATTTT. Protein: CASSNREEADTQYF.